A single T cell receptor (beta chain) is shown here with its context. No antigen is known for it. There are no base qualities to consult, and no much larger clone falls within one base. This sample stems from a study of blood T cell repertoires in COVID-19 (TCRdb year 2020). With respect to the entire study: The collaborator samples originated in the United States, Italy and Spain and spanned the acute and convalescent phases of COVID-19. The material from the prospective study consisted of cDNA or gDNA derived from T cells, B-cell-depleted T cells, or PBMCs. Subjects who had been exposed to COVID-19, were actively infected with it, or had recovered from it provided the deeply sampled blood TCRbeta repertoires that made up the dataset. The repertoires were made available in a free public database intended to serve as a resource for research on the immune response to SARS-CoV-2. Samples were obtained from the ongoing ImmuneRACE study (first 160 participants) and from roughly 1,300 subjects provided by 6 global collaborators. Sample metadata almost always included a de-identified subject ID, COVID-19 status, age in years and sex. HLA class I and class II types, where available, came from metadata supplied by the sample provider rather than from assay-based typing. Study-level results and caveats: Clinical and demographic metadata were provided uncurated, with the amount varying by source and participant.

TCRbeta CDR3 regions were amplified from genomic DNA using the immunoSEQ Assay, a bias-controlled multiplex PCR. In the source study's methods: The number of nucleated cells in each sample was estimated from the amplification of reference gene primers within the assay. Sequence reads were collapsed and filtered to measure the absolute abundance of every unique TCRbeta CDR3 rearrangement. For each sample, productive Simpson clonality was calculated by taking the square root of Simpson's diversity index across productive rearrangements. TCRdb holds this immuneACCESS table with in-frame rearrangements only. Some clones are missing; in checked studies, unresolved V genes explain under half, and the rest has no known cause. V and J calls and clone size are those listed in that table; D and trimming were worked out from the DNA. Here the sample has roughly 200,000 clones; approximately 85% occur a single time. Clones ranked in the top ten supply 10% to 15% of the sample.

Deletion took 4 bases off V and 1 base off J, with a span of 5 bases between the germline ends. The germline V gene sets CDR1 to MDHEN and CDR2 to SYDVKM. The CDR3 has 12 amino acids, counting the end cysteine and phenylalanine. The kept DNA is CDR3 alone, 36 bases in frame from the first base. In the prospective study, participants were about 18 to 100 years old, resided in about two dozen geographic areas of the United States, and were enrolled through a virtual design. In the prospective study, participants were assigned to cohorts based on the clinical history participants reported in a screening survey and a study questionnaire. Recovered participants in ImmuneRACE Cohort 3 were defined by two consecutive negative NP/OP PCR tests, clearance by a healthcare professional, or resolution of symptoms. In the prospective study, mobile phlebotomists collected whole blood, serum and a nasopharyngeal or oropharyngeal swab from each participant. Additional blood draws and questionnaires over an approximately two-month period could optionally be provided by prospective study participants. Before DNA extraction, blood samples from the prospective study were shipped at room temperature or frozen.

The sequencing input was PBMCs or T cells enriched from blood (not recorded which). The rearranged segments are TRBV28 and TRBJ2-7; TRBD2 is a possible D gene, resting on 5 matching bases. This receptor was identified in a man in his forties who had recovered from COVID-19. The DNA sequence is given as TGTGCCAGCAGTTCGGGATCCTACGAGCAGTACTTC. This gives the protein CASSSGSYEQYF.